This record covers a single T cell receptor beta chain. What it recognizes is unknown. CDR3 length: 14 amino acids. V was pared by 1 base and J by 3 bases, with 6 bases between. CDR1 is SEHNR and CDR2 is FQNEAQ in the germline V gene (reference sequence). Sequencing was performed with immunoSEQ multiplex PCR; in TCRdb, only in-frame clones are kept and a portion is missing. Seen here are over 150,000 clones, 65% to 85% observed once, and the top ten hold 2.5% to 3%. The source of the sample is a study of cytomegalovirus exposure and HLA in healthy donors. Whole-study findings and limits: Rarity characterized most TCR sequences, yet some public TCRs appeared in many donors. In vitro checks showed that a few CMV-associated chains really do target CMV antigens.

The chain couples TRBV7-9 to TRBJ1-4, with D unresolved. This receptor was identified in a woman under 30 in good health and CMV-seropositive. Specimen: PBMCs. The CDR3 DNA is TGTGCCAGCAGCTTAGGGAGCCCTAATGAAAAACTGTTTTTT. It is translated as CASSLGSPNEKLFF.